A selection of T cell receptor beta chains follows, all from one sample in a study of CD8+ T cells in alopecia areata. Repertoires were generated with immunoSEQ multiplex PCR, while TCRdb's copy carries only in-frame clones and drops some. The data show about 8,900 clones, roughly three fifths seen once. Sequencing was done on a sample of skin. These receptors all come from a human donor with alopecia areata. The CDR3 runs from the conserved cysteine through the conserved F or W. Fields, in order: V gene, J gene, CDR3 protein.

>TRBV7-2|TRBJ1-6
CASSLGGGDNSPLHF
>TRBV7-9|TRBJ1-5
CASSLGQGGQPQHF
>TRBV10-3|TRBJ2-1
CAISESSYNEQFF
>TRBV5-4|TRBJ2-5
CASSLRPQRGAVETQYF
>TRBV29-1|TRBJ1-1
CSVTRGNTEAFF
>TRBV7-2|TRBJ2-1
CASSFRRLGYNEQFF
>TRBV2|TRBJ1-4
CASSDGRSNEKLFF
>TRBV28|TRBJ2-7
CASSPPIYEQYF
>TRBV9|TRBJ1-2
CASSPRGTATF
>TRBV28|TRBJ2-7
CASGSYEQYF
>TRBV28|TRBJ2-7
CASSGSRAEGTSYEQYF
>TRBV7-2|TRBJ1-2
CASSFRTEYGYTF
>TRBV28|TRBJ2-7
CASSRSHWDMTMGEQYF
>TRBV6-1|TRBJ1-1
CASSEFGGLAEAFF
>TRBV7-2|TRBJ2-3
CASSLEAGLALDTQYF
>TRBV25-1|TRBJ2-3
CASSEFLALGRSTDTQYF
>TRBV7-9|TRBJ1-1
CASSYGHQNTEAFF
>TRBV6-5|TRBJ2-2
CASSYTWLAGTGELFF
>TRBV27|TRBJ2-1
CASRTREGNNEQFF
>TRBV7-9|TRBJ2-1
CASSLEMRYEQFF
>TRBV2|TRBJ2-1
CASGDNEQFF
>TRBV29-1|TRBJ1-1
CSVRTGFRTEAFF
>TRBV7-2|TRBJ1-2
CASSSSQAAYGYTF
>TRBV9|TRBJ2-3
CASSPRWAGLRSTDTQYF
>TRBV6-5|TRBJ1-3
CASRCWSGNTIYF
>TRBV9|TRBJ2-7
CASSTPSPGQGSQGFSYEQYF
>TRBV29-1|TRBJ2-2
CSVEDAGGQGRMGELFF
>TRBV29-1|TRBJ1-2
CSVIENEGGWDGYTF